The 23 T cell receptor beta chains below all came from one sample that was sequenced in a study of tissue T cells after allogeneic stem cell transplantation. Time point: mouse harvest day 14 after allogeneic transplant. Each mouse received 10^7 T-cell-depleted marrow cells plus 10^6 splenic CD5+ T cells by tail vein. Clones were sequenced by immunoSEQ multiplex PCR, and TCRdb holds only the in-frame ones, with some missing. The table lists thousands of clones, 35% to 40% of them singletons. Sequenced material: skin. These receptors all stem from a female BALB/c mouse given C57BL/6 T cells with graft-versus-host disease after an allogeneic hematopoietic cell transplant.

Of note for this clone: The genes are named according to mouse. The CDR3 loop is CAWSLGRANSDYTF. The CDR3 DNA, read in part, is TGTGCCTGGAGTCTAGGCAGGGCAAACTCCGACTACACC. The chain uses TRBV31 and TRBJ1-2, with D possibly being TRBD1 (5 bases). The read ends 1 residue shy of where the CDR3 ends; the end is completed using the germline J gene. This CDR3 has 14 residues. V was pared by 0 bases and J by 0 bases, with 8 bases between. Per the germline V gene, CDR1 is GKSSPN and CDR2 is SITVG.

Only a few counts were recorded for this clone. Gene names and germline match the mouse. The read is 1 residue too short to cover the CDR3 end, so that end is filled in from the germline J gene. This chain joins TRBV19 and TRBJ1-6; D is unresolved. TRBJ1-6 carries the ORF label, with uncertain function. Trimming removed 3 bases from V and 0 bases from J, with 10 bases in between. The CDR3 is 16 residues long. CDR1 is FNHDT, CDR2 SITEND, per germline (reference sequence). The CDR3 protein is CASSRPTYSYNSPLYF. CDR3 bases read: TGTGCCAGCAGTAGACCGACATATTCCTATAATTCGCCCCTCTAC.

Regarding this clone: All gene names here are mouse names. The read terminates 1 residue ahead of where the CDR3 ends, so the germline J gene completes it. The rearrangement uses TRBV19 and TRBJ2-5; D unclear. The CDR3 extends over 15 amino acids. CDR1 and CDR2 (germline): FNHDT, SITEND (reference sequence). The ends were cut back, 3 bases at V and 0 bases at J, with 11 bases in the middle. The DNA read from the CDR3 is TGTGCCAGCAGTAAAATCACAAAAAACCAAGACACCCAGTAC. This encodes CASSKITKNQDTQY. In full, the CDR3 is CASSKITKNQDTQYF.

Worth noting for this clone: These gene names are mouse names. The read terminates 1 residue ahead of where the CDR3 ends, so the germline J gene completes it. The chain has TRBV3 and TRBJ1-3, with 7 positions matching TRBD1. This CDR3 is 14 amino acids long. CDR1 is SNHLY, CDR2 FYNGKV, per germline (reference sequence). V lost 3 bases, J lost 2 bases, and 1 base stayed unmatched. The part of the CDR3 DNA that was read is TGTGCCAGCAGCTTCGACAGGGCTGGAAATACGCTCTAT. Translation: CASSFDRAGNTLY. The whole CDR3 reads CASSFDRAGNTLYF.

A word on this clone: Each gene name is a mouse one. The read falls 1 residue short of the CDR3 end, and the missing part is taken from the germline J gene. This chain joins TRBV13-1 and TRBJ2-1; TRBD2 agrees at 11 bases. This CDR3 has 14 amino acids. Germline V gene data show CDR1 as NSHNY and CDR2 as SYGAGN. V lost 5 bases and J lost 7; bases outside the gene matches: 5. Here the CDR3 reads CASRLGGRGAEQFF. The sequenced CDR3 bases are TGTGCCAGCAGACTGGGGGGGCGAGGGGCTGAGCAGTTC.

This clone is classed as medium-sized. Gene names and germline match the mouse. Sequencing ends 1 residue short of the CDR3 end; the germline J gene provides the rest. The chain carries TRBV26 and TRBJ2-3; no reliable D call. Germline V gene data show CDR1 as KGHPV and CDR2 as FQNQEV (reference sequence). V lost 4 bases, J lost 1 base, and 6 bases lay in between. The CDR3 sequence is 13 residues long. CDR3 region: CASSRGGAETLYF. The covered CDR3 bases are TGTGCCAGCAGTCGGGGTGGTGCAGAAACGCTGTAT.

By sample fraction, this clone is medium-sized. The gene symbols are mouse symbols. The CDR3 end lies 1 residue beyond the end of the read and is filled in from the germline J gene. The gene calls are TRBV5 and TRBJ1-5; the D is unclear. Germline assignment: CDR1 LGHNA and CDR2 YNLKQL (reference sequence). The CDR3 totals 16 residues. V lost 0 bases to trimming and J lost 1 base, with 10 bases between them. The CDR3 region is CASSQDFQINNQAPLF. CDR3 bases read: TGTGCCAGCAGCCAAGATTTCCAGATCAACAACCAGGCTCCGCTT.

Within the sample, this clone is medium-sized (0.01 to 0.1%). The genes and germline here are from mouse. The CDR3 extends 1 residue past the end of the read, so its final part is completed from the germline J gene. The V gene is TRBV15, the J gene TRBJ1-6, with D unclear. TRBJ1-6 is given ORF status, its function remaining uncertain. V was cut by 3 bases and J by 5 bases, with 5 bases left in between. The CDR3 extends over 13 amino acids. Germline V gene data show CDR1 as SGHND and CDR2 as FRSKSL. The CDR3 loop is CASSFGDNSPLYF. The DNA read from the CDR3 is TGTGCCAGCAGTTTTGGGGATAATTCGCCCCTCTAC.

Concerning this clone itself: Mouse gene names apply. The CDR3 sequence is CSSSQLNQDTQYF. The CDR3 DNA, read in part, is TGCTCCAGCAGTCAACTTAACCAAGACACCCAGTAC. V usage is TRBV23 and J usage is TRBJ2-5; TRBD2 is the table's D call and was not checked against the DNA. The CDR3 is cut off 1 residue early in the read; its end comes from the germline J gene. The germline gives CDR1 KGHTA, CDR2 FQNQQP. This CDR3 contains 13 residues. Combining the CDR3 with reference TRBV23 and TRBJ2-5 gives the whole variable domain DAAVTQKPRYLIKMKGQEAEMKCIPEKGHTAVFWYQQKQSKELKFLIYFQNQQPLDQIDMVKERFSAVCPSSSLCSLGIRTCEAEDSALYLCSSSQLNQDTQYFGPGTRLLVL.

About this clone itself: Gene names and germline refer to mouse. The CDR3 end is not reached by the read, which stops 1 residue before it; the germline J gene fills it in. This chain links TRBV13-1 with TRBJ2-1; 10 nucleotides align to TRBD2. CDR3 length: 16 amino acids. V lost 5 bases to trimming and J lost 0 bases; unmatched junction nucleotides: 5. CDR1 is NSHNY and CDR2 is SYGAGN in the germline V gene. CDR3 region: CASSPTGGVNYAEQFF. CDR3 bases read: TGTGCCAGCAGCCCCACTGGGGGGGTTAACTATGCTGAGCAGTTC.

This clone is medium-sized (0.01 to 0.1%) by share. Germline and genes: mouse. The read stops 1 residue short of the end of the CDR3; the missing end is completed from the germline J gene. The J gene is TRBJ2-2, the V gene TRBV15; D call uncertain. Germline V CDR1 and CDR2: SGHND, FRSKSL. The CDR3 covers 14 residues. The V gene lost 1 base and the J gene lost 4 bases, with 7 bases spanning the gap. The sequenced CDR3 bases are TGTGCCAGCAGTTTAGTCGACGGCACCGGGCAGCTCTAC. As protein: CASSLVDGTGQLY. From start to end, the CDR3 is CASSLVDGTGQLYF.

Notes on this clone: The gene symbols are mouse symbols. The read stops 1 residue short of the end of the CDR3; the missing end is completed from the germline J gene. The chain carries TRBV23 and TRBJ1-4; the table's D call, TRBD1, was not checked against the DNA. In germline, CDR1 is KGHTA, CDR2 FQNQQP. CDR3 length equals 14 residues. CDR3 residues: CSSSPRGRNERLFF. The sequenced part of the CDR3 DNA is TGCTCCAGCAGTCCCAGGGGTAGAAACGAAAGATTATTT.

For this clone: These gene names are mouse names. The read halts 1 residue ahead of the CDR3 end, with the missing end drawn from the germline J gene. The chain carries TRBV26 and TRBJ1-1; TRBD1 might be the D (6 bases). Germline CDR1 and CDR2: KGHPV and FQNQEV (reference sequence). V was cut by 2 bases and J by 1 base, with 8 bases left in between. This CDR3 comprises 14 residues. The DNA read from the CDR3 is TGTGCCAGCAGTCTGGGACAGAAAAACACAGAAGTCTTC. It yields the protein CASSLGQKNTEVF. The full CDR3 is CASSLGQKNTEVFF.

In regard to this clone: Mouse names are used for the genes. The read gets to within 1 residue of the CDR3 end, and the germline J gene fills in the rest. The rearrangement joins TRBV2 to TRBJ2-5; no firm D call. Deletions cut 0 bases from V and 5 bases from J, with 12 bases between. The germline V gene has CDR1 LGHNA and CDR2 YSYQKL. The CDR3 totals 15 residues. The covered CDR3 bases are TGTGCCAGCAGCCAAGATCCGGGGTCCCGAGACACCCAGTAC. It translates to CASSQDPGSRDTQY. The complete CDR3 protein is CASSQDPGSRDTQYF.

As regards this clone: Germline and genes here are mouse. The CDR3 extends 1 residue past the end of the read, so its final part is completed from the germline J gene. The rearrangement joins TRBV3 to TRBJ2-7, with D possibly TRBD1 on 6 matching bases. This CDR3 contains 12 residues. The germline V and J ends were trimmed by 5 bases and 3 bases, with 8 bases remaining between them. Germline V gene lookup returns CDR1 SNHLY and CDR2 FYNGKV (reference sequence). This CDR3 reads CASSRDNYEQYF. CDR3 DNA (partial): TGTGCCAGCAGCCGGGACAACTATGAACAGTAC.

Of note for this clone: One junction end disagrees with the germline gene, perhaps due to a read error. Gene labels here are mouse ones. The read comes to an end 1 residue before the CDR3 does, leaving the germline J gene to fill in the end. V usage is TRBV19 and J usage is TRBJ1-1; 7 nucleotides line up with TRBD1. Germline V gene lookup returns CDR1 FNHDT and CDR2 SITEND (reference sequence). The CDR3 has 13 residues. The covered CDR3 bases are TGTGCTAGCATAGGGACAGAAAACACAGAAGTCTTC. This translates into CASIGTENTEVF. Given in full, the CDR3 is CASIGTENTEVFF.

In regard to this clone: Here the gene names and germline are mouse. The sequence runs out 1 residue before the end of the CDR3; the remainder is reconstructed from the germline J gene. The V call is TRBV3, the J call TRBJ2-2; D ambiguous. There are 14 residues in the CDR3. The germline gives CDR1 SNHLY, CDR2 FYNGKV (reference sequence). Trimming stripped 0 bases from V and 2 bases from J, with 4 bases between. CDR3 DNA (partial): TGTGCCAGCAGCTTAGCCATTAACACCGGGCAGCTCTAC. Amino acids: CASSLAINTGQLY. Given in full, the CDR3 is CASSLAINTGQLYF.

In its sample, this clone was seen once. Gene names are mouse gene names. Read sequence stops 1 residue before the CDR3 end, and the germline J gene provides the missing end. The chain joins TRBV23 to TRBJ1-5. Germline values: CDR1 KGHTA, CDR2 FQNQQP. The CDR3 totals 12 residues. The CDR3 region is CSSSHSNQAPLF. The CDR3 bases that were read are TGCTCCAGCAGTCACTCAAACCAGGCTCCGCTT.

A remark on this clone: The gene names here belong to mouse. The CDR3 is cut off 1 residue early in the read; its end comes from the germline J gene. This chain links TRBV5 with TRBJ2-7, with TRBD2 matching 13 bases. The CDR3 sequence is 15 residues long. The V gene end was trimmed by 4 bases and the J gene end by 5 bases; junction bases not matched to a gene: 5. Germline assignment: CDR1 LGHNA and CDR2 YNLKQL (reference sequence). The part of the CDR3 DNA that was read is TGTGCCAGCAGCCCGGGACTGGGGGGGAGTAATGAACAGTAC. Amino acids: CASSPGLGGSNEQY. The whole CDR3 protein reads CASSPGLGGSNEQYF.

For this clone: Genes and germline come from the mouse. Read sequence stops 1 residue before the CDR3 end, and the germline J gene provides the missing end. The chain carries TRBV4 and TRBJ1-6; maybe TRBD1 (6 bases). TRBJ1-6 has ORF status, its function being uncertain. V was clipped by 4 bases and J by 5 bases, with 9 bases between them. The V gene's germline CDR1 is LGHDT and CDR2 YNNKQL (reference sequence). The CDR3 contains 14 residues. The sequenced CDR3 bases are TGTGCCAGCAGCTTGGGACACGATAATTCGCCCCTCTAC. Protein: CASSLGHDNSPLY. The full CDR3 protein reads CASSLGHDNSPLYF.

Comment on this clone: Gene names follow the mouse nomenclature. CDR3 DNA, as far as it was read: TGCTCCAGCAGTCAGCCAGAAAACACCTTGTAC. Its protein is CSSSQPENTLY. The full CDR3 is CSSSQPENTLYF. The chain is built from TRBV23 and TRBJ2-4; the D segment call TRBD1 is taken from the table without a DNA check. With the read ending 1 residue before the CDR3 end, the germline J gene is used to fill in that end. CDR1 and CDR2 from the germline V gene are KGHTA and FQNQQP. The CDR3 sequence is 12 residues long.

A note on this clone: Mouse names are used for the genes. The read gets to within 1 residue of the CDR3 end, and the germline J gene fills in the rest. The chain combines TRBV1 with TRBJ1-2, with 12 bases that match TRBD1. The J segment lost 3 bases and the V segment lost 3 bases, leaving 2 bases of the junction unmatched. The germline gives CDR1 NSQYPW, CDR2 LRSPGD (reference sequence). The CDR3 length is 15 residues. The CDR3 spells CTCSARDRGHSDYTF. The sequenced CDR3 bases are TGCACCTGCAGTGCCCGGGACAGGGGGCACTCCGACTACACC.

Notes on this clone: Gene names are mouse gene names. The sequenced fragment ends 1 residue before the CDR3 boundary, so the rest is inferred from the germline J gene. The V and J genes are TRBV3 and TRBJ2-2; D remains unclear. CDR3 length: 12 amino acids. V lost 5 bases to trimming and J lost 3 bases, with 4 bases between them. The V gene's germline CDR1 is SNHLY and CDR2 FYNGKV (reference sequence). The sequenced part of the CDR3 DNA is TGTGCCAGCAGCGCCTACACCGGGCAGCTCTAC. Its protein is CASSAYTGQLY. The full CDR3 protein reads CASSAYTGQLYF.